Below, 11 T cell receptor beta chains from the same sample are listed, as sequenced in a study of molecular identifiers for immune sequencing clone quantification. MiXCR, run by TCRdb on the PCR reads, gives a single entry per CDR3 protein. The sample gives roughly 300,000 distinct CDR3 sequences, roughly a quarter of which show up once; 0.7% to 0.95% is in the top ten. The sample taken for sequencing was naive CD8+ T cells from blood, with Jurkat cell RNA spiked in. Subset of the sample: FACS-sorted CD8+CD4-CCR7+CD45RA+ naive T cells. These receptor sequences come from a human donor in good health. Some libraries in this study had Jurkat cell RNA spiked in.

This clonotype has just a few counts. The DNA of the CDR3 is TGTGCCAGCAGCTACCAGACAGGGGGCATCACAGATACGCAGTATTTT. Residues: CASSYQTGGITDTQYF. The chain links TRBV7-9 to TRBJ2-3; 10 bases are a match to TRBD1. CDR3 length: 16 residues. Trimming cost V 4 bases and J 2 bases; bases outside gene matches: 6. CDR1 is SEHNR, CDR2 FQNEAQ, per germline (reference sequence). Complete variable domain (other parts from reference TRBV7-9 and TRBJ2-3): DTGVSQNPRHKITKRGQNVTFRCDPISEHNRLYWYRQTLGQGPEFLTYFQNEAQLEKSRLLSDRFSAERPKGSFSTLEIQRTEQGDSAMYLCASSYQTGGITDTQYFGPGTRLTVL.

This clonotype was counted ten times or more. The CDR3 region has the DNA TGTGCCAGCAGCAACGGACAGTGGTACGAGCAGTACTTC. Its translation: CASSNGQWYEQYF. The gene calls are TRBV14 and TRBJ2-7, with a tentative D call TRBD1 (6 bases). This CDR3 is built from 13 residues. The germline V and J ends were trimmed by 5 bases and 4 bases, with 12 bases remaining between them. Germline lookup yields CDR1 SGHDN and CDR2 FVKESK.

This clonotype was seen only a few times. This sequence joins TRBV29-1 and TRBJ1-3; D gene ambiguous. The CDR3 is 13 amino acids. Germline values: CDR1 SQVTM, CDR2 ANQGSEA. With 3 bases removed from V and 0 bases from J, the gap between germline ends came to 6 bases. As DNA, the CDR3 is TGCAGCGTTGAGGGAAGCTCTGGAAACACCATATATTTT. Protein: CSVEGSSGNTIYF. The full variable domain, completed using reference TRBV29-1 and TRBJ1-3, is SAVISQKPSRDICQRGTSLTIQCQVDSQVTMMFWYRQQPGQSLTLIATANQGSEATYESGFVIDKFPISRPNLTFSTLTVSNMSPEDSSIYLCSVEGSSGNTIYFGEGSWLTVV.

This clonotype appeared a few times. The chain carries TRBV27 and TRBJ2-1; no firm D call. V lost 6 bases and J 5 bases, leaving 11 bases between the germline ends. Germline V gives CDR1 MNHEY, CDR2 SMNVEV (reference sequence). This CDR3 spans 13 amino acids. Written as DNA, the CDR3 is TGTGCCAGCAGCCCAAGGGCGGACAATGAGCAGTTCTTC. The encoded protein is CASSPRADNEQFF.

This clonotype was seen a few times. V is TRBV4-1 and J is TRBJ2-7; no clear D gene. CDR1 and CDR2 (germline): MGHRA, YSYEKL. V was shortened by 1 base and J by 4 bases, with 8 bases between the two germline ends. The CDR3 runs to 13 residues. The CDR3 sequence is CASSQVSEYEQYF. DNA of the CDR3: TGCGCCAGCAGCCAAGTGTCAGAGTACGAGCAGTACTTC.

On this clonotype: A read error may be the cause here, since a much bigger clone is one base away. The J gene is TRBJ2-5, the V gene TRBV12-3 or TRBV12-4; 10 bases match TRBD1. The CDR3 covers 14 residues. The CDR3, as DNA: TGTGCCAGCAGCTACGGGACAGGGGTCGAGATCCAGTACTTC. Translating it yields CASSYGTGVEIQYF.

The V and J genes are TRBV20-1 and TRBJ2-7; no clear D. V lost 5 bases to trimming and J lost 0 bases, with 14 bases between them. The CDR3 sequence is 14 residues long. Germline values: CDR1 DFQATT, CDR2 SNEGSKA (reference sequence). The CDR3: CSAFRGGDSYEQYF. The CDR3 bases are TGCAGTGCTTTCCGCGGCGGTGACTCCTACGAGCAGTACTTC.

Comments on this clonotype: A read error may explain this, as a much larger clone is one base away. This chain links TRBV7-2 with TRBJ2-1; D uncertain. Looked up from germline, CDR1 is SGHTA and CDR2 is FQGNSA. This CDR3 is 13 amino acids long. With 1 base removed from V and 4 bases from J, the gap between germline ends came to 5 bases. The CDR3 spells CASSLEQYNEQFF. CDR3 sequence (DNA): TGTGCCAGCAGCTTAGAACAGTACAATGAGCAGTTCTTC. The full variable domain, with the rest looked up from reference TRBV7-2 and TRBJ2-1, is GAGVSQSPSNKVTEKGKDVELRCDPISGHTALYWYRQSLGQGLEFLIYFQGNSAPDKSGLPSDRFSAERTGGSVSTLTIQRTQQEDSAVYLCASSLEQYNEQFFGPGTRLTVL.

This clonotype was observed at least ten times. V is TRBV28 and J is TRBJ1-4; tentative D call: TRBD1 (6 bases). The germline gives CDR1 MDHEN, CDR2 SYDVKM. The CDR3 contains 13 residues. Trimming shortened V by 6 bases and J by 8 bases, and 13 bases separated the two germline ends. The CDR3 region is CASRQGLGEKLFF. The CDR3 nucleotides read TGTGCCAGCAGACAGGGTTTAGGGGAAAAACTGTTTTTT.

There are many counts of this clonotype. J is TRBJ1-1 and V is TRBV28; the D gene is possibly TRBD1 (6 bases). V was trimmed by 2 bases and J by 3 bases, leaving 10 bases between them. From germline, CDR1 is MDHEN and CDR2 SYDVKM. This CDR3 contains 14 residues. CDR3 nucleotide sequence: TGTGCCAGCAGTTTAAGGGGGGGATACACTGAAGCTTTCTTT. This sequence encodes CASSLRGGYTEAFF.

This clonotype was picked up a small number of times. With a much larger clone just one base away, this may be a read error. The chain recombines TRBV28 with TRBJ1-5, with 10 bases matching TRBD1. Germline CDR1 reads MDHEN; CDR2 reads SYDVKM. CDR3 size: 15 residues. As DNA, the CDR3 is TGTGCCAGCAGTTGGGGACAGGGGAGCAGTCAGCCCCAGCATTTT. It yields the protein CASSWGQGSSQPQHF.